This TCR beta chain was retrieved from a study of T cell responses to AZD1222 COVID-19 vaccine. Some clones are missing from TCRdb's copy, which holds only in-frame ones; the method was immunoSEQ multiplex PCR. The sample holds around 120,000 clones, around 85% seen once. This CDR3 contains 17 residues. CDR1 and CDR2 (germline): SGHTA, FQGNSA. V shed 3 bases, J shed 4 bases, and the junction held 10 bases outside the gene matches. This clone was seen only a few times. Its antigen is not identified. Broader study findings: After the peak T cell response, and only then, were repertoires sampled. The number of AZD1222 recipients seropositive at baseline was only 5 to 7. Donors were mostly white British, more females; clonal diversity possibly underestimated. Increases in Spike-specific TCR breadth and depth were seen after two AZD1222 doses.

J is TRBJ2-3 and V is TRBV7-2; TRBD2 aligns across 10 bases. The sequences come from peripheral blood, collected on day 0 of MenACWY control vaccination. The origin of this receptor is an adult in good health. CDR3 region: CASSFLSGGGRSDTQYF. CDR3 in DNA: TGTGCCAGCAGCTTCCTGAGCGGGGGGGGTAGGTCAGATACGCAGTATTTT.